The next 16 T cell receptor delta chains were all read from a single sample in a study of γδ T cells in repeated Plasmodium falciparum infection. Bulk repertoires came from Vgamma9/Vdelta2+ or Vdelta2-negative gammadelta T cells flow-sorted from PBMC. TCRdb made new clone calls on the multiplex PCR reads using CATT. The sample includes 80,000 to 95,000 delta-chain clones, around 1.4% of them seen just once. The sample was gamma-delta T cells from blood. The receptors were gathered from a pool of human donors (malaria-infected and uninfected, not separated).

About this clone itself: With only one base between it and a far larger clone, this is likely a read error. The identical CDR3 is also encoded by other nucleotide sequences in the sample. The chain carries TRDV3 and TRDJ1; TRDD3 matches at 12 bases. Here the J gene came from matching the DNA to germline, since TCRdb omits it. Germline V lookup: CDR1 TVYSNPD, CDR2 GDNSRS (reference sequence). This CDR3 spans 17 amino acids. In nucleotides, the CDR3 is TGCGCCTTTTTACTGTCCTGGGGGATACGGTGGACCGATAAACTCATCTTT. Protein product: CAFLLSWGIRWTDKLIF.

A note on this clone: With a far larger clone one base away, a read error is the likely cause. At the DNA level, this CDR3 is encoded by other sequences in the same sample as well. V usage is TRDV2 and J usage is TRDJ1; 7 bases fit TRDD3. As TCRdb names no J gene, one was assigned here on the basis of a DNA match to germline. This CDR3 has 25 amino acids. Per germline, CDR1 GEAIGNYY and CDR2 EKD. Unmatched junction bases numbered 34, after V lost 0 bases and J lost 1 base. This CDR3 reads CACDTVGLGGYAANRVSETTDKLIF. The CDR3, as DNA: TGTGCCTGTGACACCGTCGGTCTGGGAGGATACGCGGCGAACCGCGTATCCGAGACCACCGATAAACTCATCTTT.

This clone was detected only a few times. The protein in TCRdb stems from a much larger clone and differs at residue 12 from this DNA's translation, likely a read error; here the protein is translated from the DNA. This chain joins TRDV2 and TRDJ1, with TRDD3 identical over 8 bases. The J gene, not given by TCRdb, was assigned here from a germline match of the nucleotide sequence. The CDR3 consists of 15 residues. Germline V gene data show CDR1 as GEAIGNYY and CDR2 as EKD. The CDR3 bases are TGTGCCTGTGACATCCTGGGGGAGGAAGCCGATGAACTCATCTTT. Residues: CACDILGEEADELIF.

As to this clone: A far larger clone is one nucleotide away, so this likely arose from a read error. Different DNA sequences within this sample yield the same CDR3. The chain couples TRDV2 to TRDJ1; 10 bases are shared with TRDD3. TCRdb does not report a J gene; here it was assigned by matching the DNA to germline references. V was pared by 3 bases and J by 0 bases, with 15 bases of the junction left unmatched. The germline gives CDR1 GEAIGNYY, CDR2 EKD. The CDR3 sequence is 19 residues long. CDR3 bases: TGTGCCTGTGACTCATTATTGGGGGATACTGGTTCGTACACCGATAAACTCATCTTT. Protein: CACDSLLGDTGSYTDKLIF.

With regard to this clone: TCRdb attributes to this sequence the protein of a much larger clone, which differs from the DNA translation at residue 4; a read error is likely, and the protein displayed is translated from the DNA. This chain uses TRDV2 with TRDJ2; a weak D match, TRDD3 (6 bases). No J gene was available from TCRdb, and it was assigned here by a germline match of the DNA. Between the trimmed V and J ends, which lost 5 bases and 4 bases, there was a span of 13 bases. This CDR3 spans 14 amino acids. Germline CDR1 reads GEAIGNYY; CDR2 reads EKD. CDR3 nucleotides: TGTGCCTGTGTCACATGGGGGCCGACAGCACAACTCTTCTTT. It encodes CACVTWGPTAQLFF.

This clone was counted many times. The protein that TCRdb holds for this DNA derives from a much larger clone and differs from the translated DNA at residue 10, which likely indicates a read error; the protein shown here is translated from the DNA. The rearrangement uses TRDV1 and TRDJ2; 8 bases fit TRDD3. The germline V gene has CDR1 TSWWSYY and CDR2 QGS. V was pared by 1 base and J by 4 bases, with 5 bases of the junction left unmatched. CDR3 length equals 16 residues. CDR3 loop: CALGERLGVETAQLFF. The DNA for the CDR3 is TGTGCTCTTGGGGAACGACTGGGGGTCGAGACAGCACAACTCTTCTTT.

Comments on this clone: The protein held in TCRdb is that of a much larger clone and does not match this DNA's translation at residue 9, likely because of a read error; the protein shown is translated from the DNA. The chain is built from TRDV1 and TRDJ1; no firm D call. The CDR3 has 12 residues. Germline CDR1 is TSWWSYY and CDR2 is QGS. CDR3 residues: CALGEYTDNLIF. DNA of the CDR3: TGTGCTCTTGGGGAATACACCGATAACCTCATCTTT.

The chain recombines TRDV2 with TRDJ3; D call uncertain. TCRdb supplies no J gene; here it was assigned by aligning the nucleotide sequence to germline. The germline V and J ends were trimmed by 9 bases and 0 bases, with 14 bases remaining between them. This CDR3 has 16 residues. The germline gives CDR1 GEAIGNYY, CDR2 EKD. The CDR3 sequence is CATGWTSSWDTRQMFF. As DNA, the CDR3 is TGTGCCACCGGTTGGACCAGCTCCTGGGACACCCGACAGATGTTTTTC.

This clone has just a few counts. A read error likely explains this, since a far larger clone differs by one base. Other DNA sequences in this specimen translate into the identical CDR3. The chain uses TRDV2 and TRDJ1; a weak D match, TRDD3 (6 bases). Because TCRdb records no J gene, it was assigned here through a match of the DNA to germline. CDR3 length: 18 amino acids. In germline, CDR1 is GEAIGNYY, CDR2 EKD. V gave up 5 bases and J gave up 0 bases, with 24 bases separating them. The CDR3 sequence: CACGRVVVGGDHTDKLIF. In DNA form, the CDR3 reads TGTGCCTGTGGACGAGTTGTGGTTGGGGGGGACCACACCGATAAACTCATCTTT.

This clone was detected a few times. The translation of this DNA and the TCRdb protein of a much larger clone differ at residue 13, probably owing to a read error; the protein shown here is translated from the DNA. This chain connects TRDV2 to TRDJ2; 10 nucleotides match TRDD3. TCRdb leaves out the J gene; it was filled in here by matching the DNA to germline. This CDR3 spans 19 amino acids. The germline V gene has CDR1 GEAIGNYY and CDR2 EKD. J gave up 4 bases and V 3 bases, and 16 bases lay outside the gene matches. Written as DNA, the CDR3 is TGTGCCTGTGACCCCATAGGGGTGGGGGATACACCTTCGACAGCACAACTCTTCTTT. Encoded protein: CACDPIGVGDTPSTAQLFF.

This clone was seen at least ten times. Written as DNA, the CDR3 is TGTGCTCTTGGGGAACTATCCTACTGGGGGATAGACGCCGATAAACTCATCTTT. Translated, it gives CALGELSYWGIDADKLIF. V is TRDV1 and J is TRDJ1; 11 nucleotides align to TRDD3. Germline assignment: CDR1 TSWWSYY and CDR2 QGS. Trimming cost V 0 bases and J 3 bases; bases outside gene matches: 9. CDR3 length: 18 amino acids.

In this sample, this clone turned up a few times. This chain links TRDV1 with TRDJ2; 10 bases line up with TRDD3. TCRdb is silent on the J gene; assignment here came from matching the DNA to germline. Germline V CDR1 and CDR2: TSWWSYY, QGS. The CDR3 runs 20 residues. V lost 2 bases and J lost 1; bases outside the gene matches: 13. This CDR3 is CALGEGRIGGIRFLTAQLFF. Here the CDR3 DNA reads TGTGCTCTTGGGGAAGGAAGGATTGGGGGGATACGGTTTTTGACAGCACAACTCTTCTTT.

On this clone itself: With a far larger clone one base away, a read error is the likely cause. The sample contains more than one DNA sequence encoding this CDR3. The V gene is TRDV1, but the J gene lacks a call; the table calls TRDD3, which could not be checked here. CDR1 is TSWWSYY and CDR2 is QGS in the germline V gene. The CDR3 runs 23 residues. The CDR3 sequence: CALGEQYLNLYWGTSGGTDKLIF. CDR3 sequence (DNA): TGTGCTCTTGGGGAACAGTACCTAAACCTGTACTGGGGAACCAGTGGGGGGACCGATAAACTCATCTTC.

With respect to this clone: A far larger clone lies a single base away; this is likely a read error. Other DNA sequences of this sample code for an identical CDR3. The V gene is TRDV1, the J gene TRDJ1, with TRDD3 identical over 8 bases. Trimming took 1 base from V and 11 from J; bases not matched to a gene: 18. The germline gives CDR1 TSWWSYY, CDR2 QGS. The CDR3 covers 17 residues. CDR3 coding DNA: TGTGCTCTTGGGGAACGTCCGGGTACTGGGGGCCCCGGAAGGCTCATCTTT. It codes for CALGERPGTGGPGRLIF.

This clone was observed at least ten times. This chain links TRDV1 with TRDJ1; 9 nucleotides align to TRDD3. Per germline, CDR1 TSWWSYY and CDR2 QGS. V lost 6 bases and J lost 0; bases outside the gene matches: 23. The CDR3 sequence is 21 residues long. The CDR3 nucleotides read TGTGCTCTTGGAACGGCCTTCCCATTACTGGGGGACCCTTGGTACACCGATAAACTCATCTTT. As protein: CALGTAFPLLGDPWYTDKLIF.

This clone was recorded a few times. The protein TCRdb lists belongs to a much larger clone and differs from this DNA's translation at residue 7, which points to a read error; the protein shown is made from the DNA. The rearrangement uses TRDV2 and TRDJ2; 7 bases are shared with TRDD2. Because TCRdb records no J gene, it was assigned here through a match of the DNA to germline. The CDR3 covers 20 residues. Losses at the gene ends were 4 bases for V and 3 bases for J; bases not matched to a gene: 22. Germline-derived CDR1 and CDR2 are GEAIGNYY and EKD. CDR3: CACDPAVPTALGWLTAQLFF. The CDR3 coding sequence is TGTGCCTGTGATCCCGCTGTTCCTACTGCTTTGGGCTGGCTGACAGCACAACTCTTCTTT.